The 18 T cell receptor beta chains given below trace back to one sample, sequenced in a study of T cells in Graves' hyperthyroidism and ophthalmopathy. RNA transcripts served as the template for amplifying TCR beta CDR3 regions. Researchers ran a first-round RT-PCR on the TCR CDR3 using the HTBI primer set. TCRdb reprocessed the multiplex PCR reads via MiXCR and lists one record per CDR3 protein. The repertoire holds 450,000 to 600,000 distinct CDR3 sequences, with roughly 21% as singletons. Sequenced: blood. Source of these receptors: a man aged 40-55 years with Graves' ophthalmopathy.

CDR3 in amino acids: CASSSGTGNEAFF. In DNA, the CDR3 is TGTGCCAGCAGCTCCGGGACAGGGAATGAAGCTTTCTTT. V is TRBV3-1 and J is TRBJ1-1; 9 nucleotides match TRBD1. This CDR3 comprises 13 residues. The V gene end was trimmed by 5 bases and the J gene end by 7 bases; junction bases not matched to a gene: 5. Germline V gene data show CDR1 as LGHDT and CDR2 as YNNKEL (reference sequence). The full variable domain, completed using reference TRBV3-1 and TRBJ1-1, is DTAVSQTPKYLVTQMGNDKSIKCEQNLGHDTMYWYKQDSKKFLKIMFSYNNKELIINETVPNRFSPKSPDKAHLNLHINSLELGDSAVYFCASSSGTGNEAFFGQGTRLTVV.

This clonotype was observed a handful of times. DNA for the CDR3: TGTGCCAGCAGCTTAACCCTGGGACTAGCGGACAGCACAGATACGCAGTATTTT. This codes for CASSLTLGLADSTDTQYF. The rearrangement links TRBV7-3 to TRBJ2-3; 11 bases fit TRBD2. This CDR3 region has 18 residues. V trimming: 0 bases; J trimming: 0 bases; junction bases outside the gene matches: 5. From germline, CDR1 is SGHTA and CDR2 FQGTGA.

The gene calls are TRBV18 and TRBJ1-5; 7 nucleotides agree with TRBD1. J gave up 6 bases and V 4 bases, and 9 bases lay outside the gene matches. This CDR3 has 15 residues. The germline V gene encodes CDR1 KGHSH and CDR2 LQKENI. The CDR3 coding sequence is TGTGCCAGCTCACTGGACAGGCCTCCGTTTCAGCCCCAGCATTTT. Translated, it gives CASSLDRPPFQPQHF. Based on the CDR3 plus reference TRBV18 and TRBJ1-5, the full variable domain is NAGVMQNPRHLVRRRGQEARLRCSPMKGHSHVYWYRQLPEEGLKFMVYLQKENIIDESGMPKERFSAEFPKEGPSILRIQQVVRGDSAAYFCASSLDRPPFQPQHFGDGTRLSIL.

V usage is TRBV28 and J usage is TRBJ2-7; 10 bases map to TRBD1. Trimming took 6 bases from V and 1 from J; bases not matched to a gene: 6. CDR1 MDHEN and CDR2 SYDVKM come from the germline V gene. This CDR3 spans 15 amino acids. CDR3 sequence: CASRTGQGGSYEQYF. DNA for the CDR3: TGTGCCAGCAGGACCGGACAGGGGGGATCCTACGAGCAGTACTTC.

A few counts support this clonotype. The chain combines TRBV29-1 with TRBJ1-6; 9 bases align to TRBD1. Germline CDR1 reads SQVTM; CDR2 reads ANQGSEA. This CDR3 is 13 amino acids long. The J segment lost 9 bases and the V segment lost 6 bases, leaving 6 bases of the junction unmatched. The CDR3 bases are TGCAGCGTCCGGACAGGGGAGGCTTCACCCCTCCACTTT. This sequence encodes CSVRTGEASPLHF.

Ten or more counts support this clonotype. This sequence joins TRBV2 and TRBJ1-1; possible D gene TRBD1, 5 bases. Germline-derived CDR1 and CDR2 are SNHLY and FYNNEI. CDR3 length: 12 residues. Trimming removed 6 bases at V and 2 bases at J, with 7 bases between. The CDR3 spells CASSRENTEAFF. The CDR3 nucleotides read TGTGCCAGCAGCAGGGAAAACACTGAAGCTTTCTTT. Based on the CDR3 plus reference TRBV2 and TRBJ1-1, the full variable domain is EPEVTQTPSHQVTQMGQEVILRCVPISNHLYFYWYRQILGQKVEFLVSFYNNEISEKSEIFDDQFSVERPDGSNFTLKIRSTKLEDSAMYFCASSRENTEAFFGQGTRLTVV.

The gene calls are TRBV28 and TRBJ1-1; D is possibly TRBD1 (6 bases). Trimming cost V 2 bases and J 0 bases, with 10 bases left between them. The CDR3 extends over 15 amino acids. The germline gives CDR1 MDHEN, CDR2 SYDVKM. Written as DNA, the CDR3 is TGTGCCAGCAGTTTAGAGGGGACATTGAACACTGAAGCTTTCTTT. As protein: CASSLEGTLNTEAFF.

The V and J genes are TRBV20-1 and TRBJ2-1; 8 nucleotides align to TRBD2. Germline lookup yields CDR1 DFQATT and CDR2 SNEGSKA (reference sequence). With 6 bases clipped from V and 2 bases from J, the junction kept 6 bases outside the gene matches. The CDR3 runs 14 residues. This CDR3 is CSAASGGPYNEQFF. CDR3 DNA: TGCAGTGCAGCAAGCGGGGGACCCTACAATGAGCAGTTCTTC.

The chain combines TRBV12-3 or TRBV12-4 with TRBJ1-2; TRBD1 is a possible D gene (5 bases). The CDR3 loop spans 15 amino acids. The V and J ends lost 4 bases and 1 base respectively, with 13 bases between them. DNA of the CDR3: TGTGCCAGCAGTTCCCCGGGGGACGGTAACTATGGCTACACCTTC. Residues: CASSSPGDGNYGYTF.

This clonotype has more than one count but fewer than ten. The V and J genes are TRBV11-3 and TRBJ1-2; 9 bases match TRBD1. The ends lost 3 bases at V and 6 bases at J; junction bases unmatched: 8. The CDR3 extends over 15 amino acids. The V gene's germline CDR1 is SGHNT and CDR2 YENEEA. This CDR3 is CASSLIGTGRNGYTF. The CDR3 coding sequence is TGTGCCAGCAGCTTGATTGGGACAGGGAGAAATGGCTACACCTTC.

This clonotype has ten or more counts. The chain recombines TRBV30 with TRBJ1-4; no definite D call. Between the trimmed V and J ends, which lost 3 bases and 2 bases, there was a span of 7 bases. The CDR3 extends over 13 amino acids. Germline assignment: CDR1 GTSNPN and CDR2 SVGIG (reference sequence). The CDR3 region is CAWSGTTNEKLFF. CDR3 nucleotides: TGTGCCTGGAGCGGAACTACTAATGAAAAACTGTTTTTT.

This clonotype was seen ten or more times. The V gene is TRBV18, the J gene TRBJ1-6, with a possible D match to TRBD1 (5 bases). The V and J ends lost 3 bases and 7 bases respectively, with 10 bases between them. The CDR3 extends over 14 amino acids. Per the germline V gene, CDR1 is KGHSH and CDR2 is LQKENI. In nucleotides, the CDR3 is TGTGCCAGCTCACCCGGACACCCCAATTCACCCCTCCACTTT. It is translated as CASSPGHPNSPLHF.

The chain employs TRBV5-1 and TRBJ2-3; 7 bases map to TRBD2. The CDR3 runs to 15 residues. The trim removed 4 bases at V and 4 bases at J, leaving 9 bases unmatched. CDR1 SGHRS and CDR2 YFSETQ come from the germline V gene. CDR3 nucleotide sequence: TGCGCCAGCAGCAGCGGACTAGTCTCTCCAGATACGCAGTATTTT. Translating gives CASSSGLVSPDTQYF.

This clonotype appeared a few times. The V call is TRBV12-3 or TRBV12-4, the J call TRBJ2-5; D possibly corresponds to TRBD2 (5 bases). This CDR3 contains 14 residues. Trimming shortened V by 3 bases and J by 7 bases, and 15 bases separated the two germline ends. CDR3 DNA sequence: TGTGCCAGCAGTTTCAGTTTGATCGAGGGGACCCAGTACTTC. Translation: CASSFSLIEGTQYF.

This clonotype has a count of ten or more. The chain is built from TRBV5-1 and TRBJ2-2, with no clear D. This CDR3 region has 14 residues. The V and J ends lost 2 bases and 7 bases respectively, with 12 bases between them. Germline loops: CDR1 SGHRS, CDR2 YFSETQ. The CDR3 nucleotides read TGCGCCAGCAGCTTACGGACCCCGGTCGGGGAGCTGTTTTTT. Translated: CASSLRTPVGELFF.

V is TRBV16 and J is TRBJ2-1, with D possibly TRBD2 on 7 matching bases. Germline assignment: CDR1 KGHSY and CDR2 FQNENV. The CDR3 extends over 14 amino acids. Deletions cut 4 bases from V and 8 bases from J, with 15 bases between. The CDR3 region is CASSPRGAIDEQFF. CDR3 in DNA: TGTGCCAGCAGCCCCCGGGGGGCCATAGATGAGCAGTTCTTC.

This clonotype turned up a few times. The rearrangement joins TRBV19 to TRBJ1-2; D gene unclear. V lost 3 bases to trimming and J lost 4 bases, with 12 bases between them. In germline, CDR1 is LNHDA, CDR2 SQIVND (reference sequence). There are 14 residues in the CDR3. This CDR3 is CASSMRDLSYGYTF. In DNA form, the CDR3 reads TGTGCCAGTAGTATGCGAGATCTTAGCTATGGCTACACCTTC.

The rearrangement uses TRBV6-2 or TRBV6-3 and TRBJ2-7; D might be TRBD2 (6 bases). CDR1 is MNHEY, CDR2 SVGEGT, per germline. This CDR3 has 14 amino acids. Trimming left V 7 bases short and J 6 bases short, with 19 bases between. The CDR3 coding sequence is TGTGCCAGCATTCCGGCGGGACGGGGACTCGAGCAGTACTTC. Its protein product is CASIPAGRGLEQYF.